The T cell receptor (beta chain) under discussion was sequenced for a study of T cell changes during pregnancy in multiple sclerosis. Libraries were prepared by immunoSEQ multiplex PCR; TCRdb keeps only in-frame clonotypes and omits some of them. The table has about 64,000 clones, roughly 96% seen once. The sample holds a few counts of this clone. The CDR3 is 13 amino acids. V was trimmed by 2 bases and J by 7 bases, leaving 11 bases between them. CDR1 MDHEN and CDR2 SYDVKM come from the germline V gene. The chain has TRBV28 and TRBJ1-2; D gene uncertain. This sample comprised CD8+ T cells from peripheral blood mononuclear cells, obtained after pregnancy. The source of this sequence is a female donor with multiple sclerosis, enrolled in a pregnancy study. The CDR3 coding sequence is TGTGCCAGCAGTTTAGAGGGTTTAGCTGGCTACACCTTC. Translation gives CASSLEGLAGYTF.